Each of the 18 T cell receptor beta chains below was sequenced from the same sample in a study of a mutant IDH1 vaccine in newly diagnosed glioma. Time point here: baseline, week 1 (first vaccination visit). Regarding treatment: pre-vaccination baseline after standard-of-care therapy. Only in-frame clones appear in the TCRdb table, and some are missing; sequencing was by immunoSEQ multiplex PCR. The table includes about 98,000 clones, around 90% detected once. Sample: PBMCs, taken from a glioma patient treated with radiotherapy, temozolomide or both. The receptors shown here come from a woman aged 45 to 65 with glioma.

Here the CDR3 reads CASSLDPQSSYNEQFF. CDR3 nucleotide sequence: TGCGCCAGCAGCTTGGACCCTCAAAGCTCCTACAATGAGCAGTTCTTC. The chain joins TRBV5-1 to TRBJ2-1; D gene unclear. V gave up 0 bases and J gave up 0 bases, with 10 bases separating them. Germline CDR1 reads SGHRS; CDR2 reads YFSETQ. The CDR3 is 16 residues long.

V is TRBV5-1 and J is TRBJ1-1; 8 nucleotides line up with TRBD1. This CDR3 is 14 amino acids long. Germline V gene sequence: CDR1 SGHRS, CDR2 YFSETQ. With V trimmed by 6 bases and J by 8 bases, 12 bases remained unmatched. CDR3: CASKYSPGQDEAFF. CDR3 sequence (DNA): TGCGCCAGCAAATACTCCCCGGGACAGGACGAAGCTTTCTTT.

The chain has TRBV2 and TRBJ2-3; D not resolved. V lost 2 bases, J lost 3 bases, and 9 bases lay in between. This CDR3 has 14 amino acids. Germline CDR1 and CDR2: SNHLY and FYNNEI. The CDR3 protein is CASSERVRTDTQYF. The CDR3 DNA sequence: TGTGCCAGCAGTGAAAGGGTCCGTACAGATACGCAGTATTTT. Full variable domain (rest looked up from reference TRBV2 and TRBJ2-3): EPEVTQTPSHQVTQMGQEVILRCVPISNHLYFYWYRQILGQKVEFLVSFYNNEISEKSEIFDDQFSVERPDGSNFTLKIRSTKLEDSAMYFCASSERVRTDTQYFGPGTRLTVL.

The chain joins TRBV30 to TRBJ2-1; the D gene could be TRBD1 or TRBD2 (5 bases each). CDR1 and CDR2 from the germline V gene are GTSNPN and SVGIG (reference sequence). Between the trimmed V and J ends, which lost 7 bases and 6 bases, there was a span of 22 bases. The CDR3 consists of 15 residues. CDR3: CALDGRGVAGNEQFF. In DNA form, the CDR3 reads TGTGCCTTGGACGGAAGGGGAGTGGCAGGCAATGAGCAGTTCTTC.

This rearrangement joins TRBV2 to TRBJ2-5; TRBD1 or TRBD2 may be the D gene (5 bases each). This CDR3 contains 15 residues. Trimming took 1 base from V and 5 from J, leaving 14 bases between them. CDR1 and CDR2 (germline): SNHLY, FYNNEI. CDR3 amino acids: CASSEGGPAQETQYF. The CDR3 nucleotides read TGTGCCAGCAGTGAAGGGGGACCCGCCCAGGAGACCCAGTACTTC.

The rearrangement uses TRBV7-9 and TRBJ1-1; D is ambiguous. The CDR3 covers 13 residues. The V gene's germline CDR1 is SEHNR and CDR2 FQNEAQ (reference sequence). V was clipped by 5 bases and J by 3 bases, with 10 bases between them. The CDR3 region is CASSRTGDTEAFF. CDR3 nucleotide sequence: TGTGCCAGCAGCCGCACTGGGGACACTGAAGCTTTCTTT.

This clone occurred a few times. The rearrangement joins TRBV30 to TRBJ1-1; maybe TRBD1 (6 bases). The CDR3 extends over 14 amino acids. Looked up from germline, CDR1 is GTSNPN and CDR2 is SVGIG (reference sequence). V was trimmed by 2 bases and J by 10 bases, leaving 20 bases between them. CDR3 in DNA: TGTGCCTGGAGTTGGCCCCGGAGGGGGGAAAGAGCTTTCTTT. It yields the protein CAWSWPRRGERAFF.

The rearrangement links TRBV9 to TRBJ2-7, with unresolved D. Germline V gene lookup returns CDR1 SGDLS and CDR2 YYNGEE. The germline V and J ends were trimmed by 0 bases and 2 bases, with 15 bases remaining between them. This CDR3 has 16 residues. CDR3 nucleotide sequence: TGTGCCAGCAGCGTAGGAGGTGACACCCAAACCTACGAGCAGTACTTC. This encodes CASSVGGDTQTYEQYF.

This chain uses TRBV5-8 with TRBJ2-7; D remains unclear. V was clipped by 4 bases and J by 2 bases, with 7 bases between them. Germline V gene lookup returns CDR1 SGHTS and CDR2 YDEGEE. This CDR3 contains 12 residues. CDR3 loop: CASSGDTYEQYF. In DNA, the CDR3 is TGTGCCAGCAGCGGGGATACCTACGAGCAGTACTTC.

The chain recombines TRBV5-1 with TRBJ2-1; 7 nucleotides align to TRBD2. With 1 base clipped from V and 8 bases from J, the junction kept 3 bases outside the gene matches. The CDR3 runs to 13 residues. From germline, CDR1 is SGHRS and CDR2 YFSETQ. CDR3: CASSLLGGDEQFF. Written as DNA, the CDR3 is TGCGCCAGCAGCTTGCTGGGGGGGGATGAGCAGTTCTTC.

V is TRBV5-5 and J is TRBJ1-3; no firm D call. V shed 1 base and J shed 2 bases, with 16 bases lying between them. The CDR3 consists of 17 residues. Germline CDR1 SGHKS, CDR2 YYEKEE (reference sequence). The CDR3: CASSLQEGLRTGNTIYF. The CDR3 DNA follows: TGTGCCAGCAGCTTGCAGGAGGGTCTTCGAACTGGAAACACCATATATTTT.

The rearrangement joins TRBV19 to TRBJ2-6; tentatively, D is TRBD1 (5 bases). Germline CDR1 LNHDA, CDR2 SQIVND (reference sequence). With 4 bases removed from V and 0 bases from J, the gap between germline ends came to 19 bases. The CDR3 covers 19 residues. The CDR3: CASSRADSPLFSGANVLTF. CDR3 DNA sequence: TGTGCCAGTAGTAGAGCCGACAGCCCCCTATTCTCTGGGGCCAACGTCCTGACTTTC.

The rearrangement joins TRBV7-6 to TRBJ2-5; D uncertain. Judging by the DNA end, TRBJ2-7 fits better; the J call may be wrong. The CDR3 is 15 amino acids. Germline V gene lookup returns CDR1 SGHVS and CDR2 FNYEAQ. Written as DNA, the CDR3 is TGTGCCAGCAGCTCCAAGTCTGATGGGTCCTACGAGCAGTACTTC. Amino acids: CASSSKSDGSYEQYF.

V is TRBV10-1 and J is TRBJ1-1; D is uncertain. The CDR3 contains 13 residues. V was trimmed by 8 bases and J by 3 bases, leaving 13 bases between them. The germline V gene has CDR1 WNHNN and CDR2 SYGVQD (reference sequence). The CDR3 spells CASSSKADTEAFF. As DNA, the CDR3 is TGCGCCAGCTCAAGTAAGGCGGACACTGAAGCTTTCTTT.

The rearrangement joins TRBV7-9 to TRBJ2-1; TRBD2 agrees at 12 bases. The CDR3 is 16 residues long. V shed 5 bases, J shed 4 bases, and the junction held 6 bases outside the gene matches. The germline V gene has CDR1 SEHNR and CDR2 FQNEAQ (reference sequence). The CDR3 region has the DNA TGTGCCAGCAGCAAGACTAGCGGGAGAGATTACAATGAGCAGTTCTTC. Protein sequence: CASSKTSGRDYNEQFF.

This sequence joins TRBV5-6 and TRBJ1-1; D possibly corresponds to TRBD1 (6 bases). Trimming shortened V by 2 bases and J by 7 bases, and 12 bases separated the two germline ends. This CDR3 region has 13 residues. Germline CDR1 is SGHDT and CDR2 is YYEEEE. The CDR3 nucleotides read TGTGCCAGCAGCTTTCCCCTGGACAGTGAAGCTTTCTTT. This sequence encodes CASSFPLDSEAFF.

This clone was recorded only once. V is TRBV5-1 and J is TRBJ1-1; D perhaps matches TRBD1 (5 bases). The germline CDR1 and CDR2 sequences are SGHRS and YFSETQ. Trimming left V 0 bases short and J 4 bases short, with 13 bases between. The CDR3 is 15 amino acids. CDR3: CASSLEGLTATEAFF. Written as DNA, the CDR3 is TGCGCCAGCAGCTTGGAGGGGCTGACGGCCACTGAAGCTTTCTTT.

The chain links TRBV18 to TRBJ1-1; D is unresolved. This CDR3 has 15 residues. V was pared by 1 base and J by 5 bases, with 14 bases between. Germline-derived CDR1 and CDR2 are KGHSH and LQKENI. CDR3 sequence (DNA): TGTGCCAGCTCACCACGAAGCTCACCGGGGACTGAAGCTTTCTTT. It translates to CASSPRSSPGTEAFF. Full variable domain (rest looked up from reference TRBV18 and TRBJ1-1): NAGVMQNPRHLVRRRGQEARLRCSPMKGHSHVYWYRQLPEEGLKFMVYLQKENIIDESGMPKERFSAEFPKEGPSILRIQQVVRGDSAAYFCASSPRSSPGTEAFFGQGTRLTVV.